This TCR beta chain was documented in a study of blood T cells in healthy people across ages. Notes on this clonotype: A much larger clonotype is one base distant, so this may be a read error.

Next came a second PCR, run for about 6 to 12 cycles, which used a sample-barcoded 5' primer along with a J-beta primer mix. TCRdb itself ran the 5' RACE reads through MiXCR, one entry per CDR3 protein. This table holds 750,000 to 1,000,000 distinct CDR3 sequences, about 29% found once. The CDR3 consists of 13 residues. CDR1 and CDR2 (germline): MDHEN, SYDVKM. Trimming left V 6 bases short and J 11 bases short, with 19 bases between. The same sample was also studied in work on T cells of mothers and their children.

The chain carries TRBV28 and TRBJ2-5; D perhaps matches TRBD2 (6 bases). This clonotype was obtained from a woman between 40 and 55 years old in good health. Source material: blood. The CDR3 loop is CASRRDGMPLQYF. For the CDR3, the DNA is TGTGCCAGCAGGCGGGACGGCATGCCCTTGCAGTACTTC.